The 2 T cell receptor beta chains in this list originate from one sample, sequenced in a study of CD8 T cells in ankylosing spondylitis. Using its own MiXCR run on the 5' RACE reads, TCRdb lists one record per CDR3 protein. The repertoire has some 840,000 distinct CDR3 sequences, roughly 12% of them found once; the top ten carry less than 0.65%. No antigen has been assigned to these receptors. Study results and caveats: Roughly eight highly homologous variants made up a TCR beta motif that seemed to typify ankylosing spondylitis blood.

Sample: blood, either unsorted or a sorted T cell fraction (not recorded which). Receptors originate from a male donor with ankylosing spondylitis.

This chain joins TRBV4-3 and TRBJ1-5; TRBD1 matches 7 bases. With V trimmed by 0 bases and J by 6 bases, 5 bases remained unmatched. Germline V lookup: CDR1 LGHNA, CDR2 YSLEER. The CDR3 contains 15 residues. CDR3 in amino acids: CASSQDIGGGQPQHF. The CDR3 coding sequence is TGCGCCAGCAGCCAAGATATAGGGGGCGGTCAGCCCCAGCATTTT.

The V call is TRBV7-2, the J call TRBJ1-2; 9 positions agree with TRBD1. The CDR3 is 15 residues long. Germline V gene lookup returns CDR1 SGHTA and CDR2 FQGNSA. The junction had 7 bases not matched to a gene; V was cut back by 3 bases and J by 5 bases. The CDR3 DNA reads as TGTGCCAGCAGCTTCGCCCAAGGACAGGGGTATGGCTACACCTTC. Amino acid sequence: CASSFAQGQGYGYTF.